This T cell receptor beta chain came from a study of blood T cell repertoires in COVID-19. As for the study in general: Whether acute or convalescent, the COVID-19 samples came from the United States, Italy and Spain.

Sequencing was performed with immunoSEQ multiplex PCR; in TCRdb, only in-frame clones are kept and a portion is missing. The table includes about 46,000 clones, approximately 85% detected once. This clone is labeled as medium-sized (0.01 to 0.1%). The germline CDR1 and CDR2 sequences are SGDLS and YYNGEE. Trimming left V 3 bases short and J 6 bases short, with 21 bases between. The CDR3 consists of 16 residues. The sequenced sample consisted of peripheral blood. This receptor was taken from a human donor in a cohort sampled during active COVID-19. The donor label of this sample is uncertain. The chain has TRBV9 and TRBJ1-2; D might be TRBD1 (5 bases). Here the CDR3 DNA reads TGTGCCAGCAGCGCCCCTGTGGCAGGGATGCCGGATGGCTACACCTTC. Translated, it gives CASSAPVAGMPDGYTF.